The TCR beta chain under discussion was sequenced for a study of shared clonotypes between healthy human individuals. Regarding the study as a whole: Among non-shared clonotypes, generation probabilities were lower than among those shared by all four donors.

This table comes from immunoSEQ multiplex PCR, and its TCRdb copy is limited to in-frame clones, with some not included. This table holds about 1.1 million clones, approximately 80% found once. This CDR3 has 11 amino acids. V was shortened by 2 bases and J by 8 bases, with 5 bases between the two germline ends. Germline CDR1 is MDHEN and CDR2 is SYDVKM. Each sample came from a Caucasian adult donor living in Nashville, Tennessee. Comment on this clone: The antigen remains undetermined. Other DNA variants within this sample encode the same CDR3.

This sequence was found in a young man in good health. Some clones in this sample may be carry-over from other donors' samples. The sequencing input was memory CD4+ T cells from PBMCs. The subset denotes: CD45RA-negative fraction. The rearrangement links TRBV28 to TRBJ2-3; D is perhaps TRBD2 (5 bases). CDR3 coding DNA: TGTGCCAGCAGTTTAGCGGGTACGCAGTATTTT. It is translated as CASSLAGTQYF. The entire variable domain, with the rest obtained from reference TRBV28 and TRBJ2-3, is as follows: DVKVTQSSRYLVKRTGEKVFLECVQDMDHENMFWYRQDPGLGLRLIYFSYDVKMKEKGDIPEGYSVSREKKERFSLILESASTNQTSMYLCASSLAGTQYFGPGTRLTVL.